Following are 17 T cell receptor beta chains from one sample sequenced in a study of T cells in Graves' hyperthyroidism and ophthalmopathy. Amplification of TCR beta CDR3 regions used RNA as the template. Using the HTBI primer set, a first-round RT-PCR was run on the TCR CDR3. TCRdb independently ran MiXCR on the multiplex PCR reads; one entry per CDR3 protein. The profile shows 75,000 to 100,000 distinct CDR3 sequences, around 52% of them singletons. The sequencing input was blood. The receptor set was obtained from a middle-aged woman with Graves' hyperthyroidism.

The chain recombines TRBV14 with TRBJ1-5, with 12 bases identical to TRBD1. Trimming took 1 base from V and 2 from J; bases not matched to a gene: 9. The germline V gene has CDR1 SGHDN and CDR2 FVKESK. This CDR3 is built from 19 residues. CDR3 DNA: TGTGCCAGCAGCCAAGCCCCGGGACAGGGGGCTGAAGGCAATCAGCCCCAGCATTTT. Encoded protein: CASSQAPGQGAEGNQPQHF.

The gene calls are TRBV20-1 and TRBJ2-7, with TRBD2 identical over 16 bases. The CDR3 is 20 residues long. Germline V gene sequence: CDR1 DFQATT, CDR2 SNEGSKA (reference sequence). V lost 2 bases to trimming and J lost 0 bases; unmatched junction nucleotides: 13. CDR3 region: CSARQTLSGLAGGSSYEQYF. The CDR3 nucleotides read TGCAGTGCTAGACAAACCTTATCGGGACTAGCGGGAGGGAGCTCCTACGAGCAGTACTTC.

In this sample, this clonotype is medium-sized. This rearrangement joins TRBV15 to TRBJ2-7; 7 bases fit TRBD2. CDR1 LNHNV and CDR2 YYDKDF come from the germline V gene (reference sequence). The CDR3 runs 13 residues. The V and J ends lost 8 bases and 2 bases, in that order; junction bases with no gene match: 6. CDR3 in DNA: TGTGCCACCTCCAGCGGGAACGCCTACGAGCAGTACTTC. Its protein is CATSSGNAYEQYF. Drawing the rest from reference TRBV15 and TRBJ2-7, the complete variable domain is DAMVIQNPRYQVTQFGKPVTLSCSQTLNHNVMYWYQQKSSQAPKLLFHYYDKDFNNEADTPDNFQSRRPNTSFCFLDIRSPGLGDTAMYLCATSSGNAYEQYFGPGTRLTVT.

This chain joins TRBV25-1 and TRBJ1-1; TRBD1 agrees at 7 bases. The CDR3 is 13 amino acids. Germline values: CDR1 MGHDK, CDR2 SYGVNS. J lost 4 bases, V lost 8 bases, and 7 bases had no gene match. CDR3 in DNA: TGTGCCAGCTTGTACAGGGGATTCACTGAAGCTTTCTTT. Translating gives CASLYRGFTEAFF.

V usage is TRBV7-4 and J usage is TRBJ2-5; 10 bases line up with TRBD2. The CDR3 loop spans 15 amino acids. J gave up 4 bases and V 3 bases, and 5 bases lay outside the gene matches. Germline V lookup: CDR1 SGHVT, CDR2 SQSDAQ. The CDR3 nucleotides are TGTGCCAGCAGCTTTACCCCTAGCGGGAGAGAGACCCAGTACTTC. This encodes CASSFTPSGRETQYF.

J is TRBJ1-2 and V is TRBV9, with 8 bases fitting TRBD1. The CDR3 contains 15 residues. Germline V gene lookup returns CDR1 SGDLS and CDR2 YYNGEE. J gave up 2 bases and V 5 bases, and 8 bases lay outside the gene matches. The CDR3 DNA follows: TGTGCCAGCAGTGCAGACAGGGGCTCGAACTATGGCTACACCTTC. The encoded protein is CASSADRGSNYGYTF.

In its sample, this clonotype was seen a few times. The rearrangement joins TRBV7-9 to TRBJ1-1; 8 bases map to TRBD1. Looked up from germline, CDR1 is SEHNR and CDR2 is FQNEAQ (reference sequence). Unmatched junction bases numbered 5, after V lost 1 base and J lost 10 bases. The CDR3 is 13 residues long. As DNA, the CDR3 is TGTGCCAGCAGCTTAGGGGACAGGTCTATAGCTTTCTTT. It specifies CASSLGDRSIAFF.

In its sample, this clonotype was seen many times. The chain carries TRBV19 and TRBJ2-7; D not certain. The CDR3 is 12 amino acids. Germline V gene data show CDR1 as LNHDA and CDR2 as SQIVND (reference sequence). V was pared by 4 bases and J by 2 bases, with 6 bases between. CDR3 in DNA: TGTGCCAGTAGTAGGAATGCCTACGAGCAGTACTTC. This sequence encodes CASSRNAYEQYF.

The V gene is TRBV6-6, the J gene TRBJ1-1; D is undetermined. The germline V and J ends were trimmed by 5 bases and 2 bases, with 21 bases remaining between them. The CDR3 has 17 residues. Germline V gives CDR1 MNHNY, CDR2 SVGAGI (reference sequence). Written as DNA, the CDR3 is TGTGCCAGCAGTGATTGGGTCTGGCGGTGGAGAAACACTGAAGCTTTCTTT. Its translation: CASSDWVWRWRNTEAFF.

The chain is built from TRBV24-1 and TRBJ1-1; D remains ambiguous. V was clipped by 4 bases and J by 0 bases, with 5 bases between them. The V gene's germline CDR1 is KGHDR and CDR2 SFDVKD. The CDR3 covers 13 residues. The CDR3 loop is CATSEALNTEAFF. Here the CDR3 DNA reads TGTGCCACCAGTGAAGCGCTGAACACTGAAGCTTTCTTT.

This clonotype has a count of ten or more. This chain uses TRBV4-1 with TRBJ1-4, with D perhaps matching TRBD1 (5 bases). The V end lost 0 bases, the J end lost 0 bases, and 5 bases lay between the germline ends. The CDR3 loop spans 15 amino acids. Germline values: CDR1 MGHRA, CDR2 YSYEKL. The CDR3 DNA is TGCGCCAGCAGCCAAGAGGGGGCAACTAATGAAAAACTGTTTTTT. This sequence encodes CASSQEGATNEKLFF.

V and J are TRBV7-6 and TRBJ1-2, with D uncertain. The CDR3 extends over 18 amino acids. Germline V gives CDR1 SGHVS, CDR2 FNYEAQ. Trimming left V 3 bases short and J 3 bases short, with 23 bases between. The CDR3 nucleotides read TGTGCCAGCAGCTTTGACCCGGCAGGAGGAAGGCAGCACTATGGCTACACCTTC. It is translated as CASSFDPAGGRQHYGYTF.

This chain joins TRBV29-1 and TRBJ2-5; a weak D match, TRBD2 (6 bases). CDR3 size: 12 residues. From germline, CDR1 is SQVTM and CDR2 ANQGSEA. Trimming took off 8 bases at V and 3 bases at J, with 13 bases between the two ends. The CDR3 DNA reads TGCAGCTGGGGTGGCGGGGAAGAGACCCAGTACTTC. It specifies CSWGGGEETQYF.

The CDR3 sequence is CATSREPSSDSATDSPLHF. Here the CDR3 DNA reads TGTGCCACCAGCAGAGAACCCAGCAGTGACTCAGCGACGGATTCACCCCTCCACTTT. This chain connects TRBV15 to TRBJ1-6; D gene uncertain. Germline V gene data show CDR1 as LNHNV and CDR2 as YYDKDF (reference sequence). The CDR3 extends over 19 amino acids. The V gene lost 0 bases and the J gene lost 8 bases, with 23 bases spanning the gap.

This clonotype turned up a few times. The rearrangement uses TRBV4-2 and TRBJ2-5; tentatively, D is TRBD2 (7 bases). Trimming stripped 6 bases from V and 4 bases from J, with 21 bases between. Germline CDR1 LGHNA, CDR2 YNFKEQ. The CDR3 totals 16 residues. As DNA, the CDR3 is TGTGCCAGCAGTACGCCGGGGGGTAGGACAGTAGAGACCCAGTACTTC. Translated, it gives CASSTPGGRTVETQYF.

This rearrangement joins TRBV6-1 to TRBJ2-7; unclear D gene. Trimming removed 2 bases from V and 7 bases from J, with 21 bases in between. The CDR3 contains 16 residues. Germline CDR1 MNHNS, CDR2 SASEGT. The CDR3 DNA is TGTGCCAGCAGTGAAACAATAAGTACCCTCCGACAAGAGCAGTACTTC. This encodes CASSETISTLRQEQYF.

CDR3 sequence (DNA): TGTGCCAGCAGCTTAGGGACAGGGGGCGCAATGCTTGGCTACACCTTC. As protein: CASSLGTGGAMLGYTF. The chain is built from TRBV24-1 and TRBJ1-2; 12 nucleotides align to TRBD1. CDR1 and CDR2 from the germline V gene are KGHDR and SFDVKD. The CDR3 has 16 amino acids. The ends lost 11 bases at V and 7 bases at J; junction bases unmatched: 16.